This T cell receptor (beta chain) was identified in a study of blood T cell repertoires in COVID-19. About the research overall: In each case, the material was cDNA or gDNA derived from T cells, B-cell-depleted T cells, or PBMCs.

The protocol was immunoSEQ multiplex PCR, while the TCRdb copy is restricted to in-frame clones and leaves out a portion. Among 88,000 or so clones listed, about 83% were seen once. The CDR3 is 15 amino acids. CDR1 and CDR2 from the germline V gene are SGHTS and YDEGEE. V shed 2 bases and J shed 0 bases, with 12 bases lying between them. The sample was peripheral blood. This TCR was recovered from a human donor in a cohort sampled during active COVID-19. The V and J genes are TRBV5-8 and TRBJ2-7; D is possibly TRBD2 (6 bases). The CDR3 coding sequence is TGTGCCAGCAGCTTACGACTAGTCAGCTCCTACGAGCAGTACTTC. Encoded protein: CASSLRLVSSYEQYF. Supplemented by reference TRBV5-8 and TRBJ2-7, the full variable domain reads EAGVTQSPTHLIKTRGQQATLRCSPISGHTSVYWYQQALGLGLQFLLWYDEGEERNRGNFPPRFSGRQFPNYSSELNVNALELEDSALYLCASSLRLVSSYEQYFGPGTRLTVT.